The clone carrying this TCR beta chain was counted a few times. Antigen specificity is unknown. Assay: immunoSEQ multiplex PCR; the TCRdb copy retains only in-frame clones and omits some. The sample gives about 130,000 clones, less than 90% of which show up once; roughly 4% is in the top ten. These data originate in a study of T cell responses to AZD1222 COVID-19 vaccine. About the research overall: Second doses at about 4 or about 12 weeks were pooled.

CDR1 SGHDT and CDR2 YYEEEE come from the germline V gene. Trimming cost V 4 bases and J 3 bases; bases outside gene matches: 8. The CDR3 runs to 15 residues. Study results and caveats: Elevations in Spike-specific TCR breadth and depth followed administration of two AZD1222 doses. Mapped onto spike, vaccine-associated CD4 TCRs spanned it and were dominant at 160-218 and 743-854.

Sample: peripheral blood, taken on day 0 of AZD1222 vaccination. The TCR originated in an adult in good health. J is TRBJ2-7 and V is TRBV5-6, with 9 bases lining up with TRBD1. This CDR3 is CASSPGTGKFYEQYF. DNA of the CDR3: TGTGCCAGCAGCCCCGGGACAGGGAAATTCTACGAGCAGTACTTC. The whole variable domain, filled in from reference TRBV5-6 and TRBJ2-7, reads DAGVTQSPTHLIKTRGQQVTLRCSPKSGHDTVSWYQQALGQGPQFIFQYYEEEERQRGNFPDRFSGHQFPNYSSELNVNALLLGDSALYLCASSPGTGKFYEQYFGPGTRLTVT.